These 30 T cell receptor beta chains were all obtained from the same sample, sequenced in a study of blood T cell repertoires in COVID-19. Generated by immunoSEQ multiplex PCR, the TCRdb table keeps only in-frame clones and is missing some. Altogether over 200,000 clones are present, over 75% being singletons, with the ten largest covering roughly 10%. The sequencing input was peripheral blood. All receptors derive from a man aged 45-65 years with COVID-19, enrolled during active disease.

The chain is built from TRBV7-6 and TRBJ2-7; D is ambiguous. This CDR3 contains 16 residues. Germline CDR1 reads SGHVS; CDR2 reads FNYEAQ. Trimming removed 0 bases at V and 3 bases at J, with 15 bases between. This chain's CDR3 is CASSLATRPPFYEQYF. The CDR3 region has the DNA TGTGCCAGCAGCTTAGCGACTCGGCCCCCCTTCTACGAGCAGTACTTC. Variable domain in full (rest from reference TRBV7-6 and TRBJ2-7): GAGVSQSPRYKVTKRGQDVALRCDPISGHVSLYWYRQALGQGPEFLTYFNYEAQQDKSGLPNDRFSAERPEGSISTLTIQRTEQRDSAMYRCASSLATRPPFYEQYFGPGTRLTVT.

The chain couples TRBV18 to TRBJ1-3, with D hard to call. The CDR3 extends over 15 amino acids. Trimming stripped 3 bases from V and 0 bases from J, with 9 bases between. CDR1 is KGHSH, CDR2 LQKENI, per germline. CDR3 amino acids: CASSPAPNSGNTIYF. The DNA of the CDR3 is TGTGCCAGCTCACCGGCCCCGAACTCTGGAAACACCATATATTTT.

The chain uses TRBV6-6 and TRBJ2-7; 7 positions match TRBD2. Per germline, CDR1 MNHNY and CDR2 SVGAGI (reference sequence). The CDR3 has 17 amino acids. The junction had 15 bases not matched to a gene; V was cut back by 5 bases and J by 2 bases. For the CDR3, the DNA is TGTGCCAGCAGTCGCGGCGGTCCCCTCGGGGGGACCTACGAGCAGTACTTC. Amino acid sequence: CASSRGGPLGGTYEQYF.

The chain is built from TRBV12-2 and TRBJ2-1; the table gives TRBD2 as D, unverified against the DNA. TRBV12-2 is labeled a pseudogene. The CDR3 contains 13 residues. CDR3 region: CAKAGVDLDEQFF. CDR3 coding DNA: TGTGCAAAAGCGGGAGTGGACTTGGATGAGCAGTTCTTC.

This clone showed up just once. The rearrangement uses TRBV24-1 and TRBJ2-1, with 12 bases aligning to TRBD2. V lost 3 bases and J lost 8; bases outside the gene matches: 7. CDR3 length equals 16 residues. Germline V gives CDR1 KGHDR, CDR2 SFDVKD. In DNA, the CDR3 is TGTGCCACCAGTGATCCTACTAGCGGGAGGTTGGATGAGCAGTTCTTC. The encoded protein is CATSDPTSGRLDEQFF.

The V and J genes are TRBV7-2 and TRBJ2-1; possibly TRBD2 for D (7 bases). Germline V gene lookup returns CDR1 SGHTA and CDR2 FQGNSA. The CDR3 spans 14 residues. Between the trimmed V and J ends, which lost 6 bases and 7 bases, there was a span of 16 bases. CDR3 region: CASSLAGGRNEQFF. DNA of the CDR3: TGTGCCAGCAGTTTGGCCGGGGGGCGTAATGAGCAGTTCTTC. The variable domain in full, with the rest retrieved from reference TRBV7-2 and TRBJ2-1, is GAGVSQSPSNKVTEKGKDVELRCDPISGHTALYWYRQSLGQGLEFLIYFQGNSAPDKSGLPSDRFSAERTGGSVSTLTIQRTQQEDSAVYLCASSLAGGRNEQFFGPGTRLTVL.

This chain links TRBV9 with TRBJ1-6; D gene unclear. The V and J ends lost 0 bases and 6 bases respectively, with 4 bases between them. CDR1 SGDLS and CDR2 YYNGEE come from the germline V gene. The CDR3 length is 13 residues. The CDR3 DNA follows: TGTGCCAGCAGCGTAGACACTAATTCACCCCTCCACTTT. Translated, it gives CASSVDTNSPLHF. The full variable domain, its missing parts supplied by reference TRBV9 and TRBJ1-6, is DSGVTQTPKHLITATGQRVTLRCSPRSGDLSVYWYQQSLDQGLQFLIQYYNGEERAKGNILERFSAQQFPDLHSELNLSSLELGDSALYFCASSVDTNSPLHFGNGTRLTVT.

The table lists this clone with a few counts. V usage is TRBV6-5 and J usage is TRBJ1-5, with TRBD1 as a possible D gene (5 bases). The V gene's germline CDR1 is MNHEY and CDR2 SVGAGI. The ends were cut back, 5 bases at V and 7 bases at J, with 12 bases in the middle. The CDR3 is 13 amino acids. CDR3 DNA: TGTGCCAGCAGTCAGGGTTCGCGACAGCCCCAGCATTTT. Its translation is CASSQGSRQPQHF.

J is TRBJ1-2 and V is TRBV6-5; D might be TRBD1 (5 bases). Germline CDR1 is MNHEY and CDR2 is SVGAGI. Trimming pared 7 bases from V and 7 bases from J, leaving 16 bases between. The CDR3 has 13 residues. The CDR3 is CASITPGSGGYTF. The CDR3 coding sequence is TGTGCCAGCATAACTCCAGGGTCTGGTGGCTACACCTTC.

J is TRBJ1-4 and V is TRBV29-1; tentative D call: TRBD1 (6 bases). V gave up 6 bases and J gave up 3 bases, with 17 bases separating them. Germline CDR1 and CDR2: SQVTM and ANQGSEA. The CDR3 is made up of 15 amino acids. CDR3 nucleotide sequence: TGCAGCGTCCAGGGGTATGACAACTCTAATGAAAAACTGTTTTTT. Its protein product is CSVQGYDNSNEKLFF.

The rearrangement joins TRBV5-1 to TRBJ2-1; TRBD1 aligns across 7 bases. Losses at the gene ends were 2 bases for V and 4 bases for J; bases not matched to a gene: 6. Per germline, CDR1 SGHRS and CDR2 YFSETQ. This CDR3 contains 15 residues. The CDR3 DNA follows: TGCGCCAGCAGCTTTTTGGACAGGACGTACAATGAGCAGTTCTTC. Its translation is CASSFLDRTYNEQFF.

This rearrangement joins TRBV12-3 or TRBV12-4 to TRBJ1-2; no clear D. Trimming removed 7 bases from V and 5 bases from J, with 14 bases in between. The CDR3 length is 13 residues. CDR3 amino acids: CASILRARYGYTF. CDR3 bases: TGTGCCAGCATCCTGAGGGCTAGATATGGCTACACCTTC.

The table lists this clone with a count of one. CDR3 nucleotides: TGTGCCAGCAGTTCGCTAGCGGGGTACAATGAGCAGTTCTTC. Encoded protein: CASSSLAGYNEQFF. The rearrangement links TRBV6-5 to TRBJ2-1; 9 bases fit TRBD2. The V gene's germline CDR1 is MNHEY and CDR2 SVGAGI. With V trimmed by 4 bases and J by 4 bases, 2 bases remained unmatched. The CDR3 extends over 14 amino acids.

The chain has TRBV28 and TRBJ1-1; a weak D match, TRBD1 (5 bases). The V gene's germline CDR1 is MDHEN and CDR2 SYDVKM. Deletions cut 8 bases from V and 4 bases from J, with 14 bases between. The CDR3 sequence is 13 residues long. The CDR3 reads CASFGHPATEAFF. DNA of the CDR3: TGTGCCAGCTTCGGACATCCGGCCACTGAAGCTTTCTTT.

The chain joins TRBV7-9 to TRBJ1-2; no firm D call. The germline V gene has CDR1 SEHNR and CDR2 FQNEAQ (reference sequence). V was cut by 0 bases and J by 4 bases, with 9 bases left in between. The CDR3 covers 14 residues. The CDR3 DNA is TGTGCCAGCAGCTTAGCGCACGGGTTCTATGGCTACACCTTC. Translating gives CASSLAHGFYGYTF.

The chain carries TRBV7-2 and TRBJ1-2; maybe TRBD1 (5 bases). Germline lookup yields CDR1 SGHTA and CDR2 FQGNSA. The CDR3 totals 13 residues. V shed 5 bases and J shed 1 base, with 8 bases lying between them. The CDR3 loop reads CASSPQVNYGYTF. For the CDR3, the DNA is TGTGCCAGCAGCCCACAGGTTAACTATGGCTACACCTTC.

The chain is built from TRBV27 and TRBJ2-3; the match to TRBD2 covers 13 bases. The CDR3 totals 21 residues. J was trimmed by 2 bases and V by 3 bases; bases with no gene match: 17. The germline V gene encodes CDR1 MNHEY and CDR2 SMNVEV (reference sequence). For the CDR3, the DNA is TGTGCCAGCAGTTTCGCCGGGACTAGCGGGGAATATGGGGAATTCACAGATACGCAGTATTTT. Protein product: CASSFAGTSGEYGEFTDTQYF.

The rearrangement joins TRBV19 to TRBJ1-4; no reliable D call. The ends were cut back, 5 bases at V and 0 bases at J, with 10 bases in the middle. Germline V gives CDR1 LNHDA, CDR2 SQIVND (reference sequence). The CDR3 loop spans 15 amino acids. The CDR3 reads CASSLRLATNEKLFF. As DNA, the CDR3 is TGTGCCAGTAGTCTCAGGCTTGCAACTAATGAAAAACTGTTTTTT.

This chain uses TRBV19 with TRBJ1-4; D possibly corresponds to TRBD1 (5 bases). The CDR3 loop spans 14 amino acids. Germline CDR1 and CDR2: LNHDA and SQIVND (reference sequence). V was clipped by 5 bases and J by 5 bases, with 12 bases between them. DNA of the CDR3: TGTGCCAGTAGTGTACAGGTAATGAATGAAAAACTGTTTTTT. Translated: CASSVQVMNEKLFF.

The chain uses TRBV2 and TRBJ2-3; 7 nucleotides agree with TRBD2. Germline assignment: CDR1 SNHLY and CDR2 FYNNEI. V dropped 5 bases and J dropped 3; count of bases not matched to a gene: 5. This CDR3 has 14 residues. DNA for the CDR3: TGTGCCAGCAGTTGGGGGGGAGGGACAGATACGCAGTATTTT. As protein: CASSWGGGTDTQYF.

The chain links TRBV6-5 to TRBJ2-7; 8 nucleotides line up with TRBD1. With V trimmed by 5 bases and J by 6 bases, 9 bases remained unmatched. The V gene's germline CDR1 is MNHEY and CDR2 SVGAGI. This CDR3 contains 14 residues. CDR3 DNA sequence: TGTGCCAGCAGTAGATCCGAGACAGGGGTCGAGCAGTACTTC. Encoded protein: CASSRSETGVEQYF.

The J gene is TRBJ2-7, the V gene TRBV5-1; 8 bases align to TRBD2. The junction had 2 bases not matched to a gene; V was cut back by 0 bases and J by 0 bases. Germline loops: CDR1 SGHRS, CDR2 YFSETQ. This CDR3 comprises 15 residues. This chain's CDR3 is CASSLVAGHSYEQYF. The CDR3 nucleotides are TGCGCCAGCAGCTTGGTAGCGGGGCACTCCTACGAGCAGTACTTC.

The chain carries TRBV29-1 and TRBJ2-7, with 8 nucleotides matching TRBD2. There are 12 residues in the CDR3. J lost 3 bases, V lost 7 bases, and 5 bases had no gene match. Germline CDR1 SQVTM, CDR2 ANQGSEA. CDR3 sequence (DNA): TGCAGCGGGTGGACTAGCAGCTACGAGCAGTACTTC. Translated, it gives CSGWTSSYEQYF.

The CDR3 region is CASSSPRYYNEQFF. The DNA of the CDR3 is TGTGCCAGCAGCTCACCCAGATACTACAATGAGCAGTTCTTC. The chain carries TRBV13 and TRBJ2-1; D call uncertain. Trimming left V 4 bases short and J 3 bases short, with 10 bases between. This CDR3 region has 14 residues. In germline, CDR1 is PRHDT, CDR2 FYEKMQ (reference sequence).

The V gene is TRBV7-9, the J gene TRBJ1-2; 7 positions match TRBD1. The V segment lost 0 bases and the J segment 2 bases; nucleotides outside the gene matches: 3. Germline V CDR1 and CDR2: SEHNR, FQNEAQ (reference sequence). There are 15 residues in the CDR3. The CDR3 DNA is TGTGCCAGCAGCTTAGCGGACAGGTGGAACTATGGCTACACCTTC. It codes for CASSLADRWNYGYTF.

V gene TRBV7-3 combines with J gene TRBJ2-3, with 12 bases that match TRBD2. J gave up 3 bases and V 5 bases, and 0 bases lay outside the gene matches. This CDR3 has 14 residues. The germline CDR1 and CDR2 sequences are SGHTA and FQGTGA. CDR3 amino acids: CASSLAGGTDTQYF. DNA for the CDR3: TGTGCCAGCAGCCTAGCGGGAGGGACAGATACGCAGTATTTT.

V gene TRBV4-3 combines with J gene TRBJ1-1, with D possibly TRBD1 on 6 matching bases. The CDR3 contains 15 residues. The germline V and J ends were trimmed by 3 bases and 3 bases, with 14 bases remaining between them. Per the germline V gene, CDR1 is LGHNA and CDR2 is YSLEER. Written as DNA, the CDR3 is TGCGCCAGCAGCCACCTACTAAAGGGGGACACTGAAGCTTTCTTT. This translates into CASSHLLKGDTEAFF.

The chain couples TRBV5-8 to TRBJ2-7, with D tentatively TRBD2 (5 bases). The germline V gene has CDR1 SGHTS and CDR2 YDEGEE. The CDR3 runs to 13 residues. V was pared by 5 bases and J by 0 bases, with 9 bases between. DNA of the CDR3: TGTGCCAGCAGACCCGGGAACTCCTACGAGCAGTACTTC. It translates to CASRPGNSYEQYF.

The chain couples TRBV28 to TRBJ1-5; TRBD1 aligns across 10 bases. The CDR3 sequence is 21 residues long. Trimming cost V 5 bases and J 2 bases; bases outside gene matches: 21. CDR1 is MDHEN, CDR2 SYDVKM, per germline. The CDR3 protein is CASSPQTAGTGEMYGNQPQHF. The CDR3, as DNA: TGTGCCAGCAGTCCCCAGACTGCCGGGACAGGGGAGATGTATGGCAATCAGCCCCAGCATTTT.

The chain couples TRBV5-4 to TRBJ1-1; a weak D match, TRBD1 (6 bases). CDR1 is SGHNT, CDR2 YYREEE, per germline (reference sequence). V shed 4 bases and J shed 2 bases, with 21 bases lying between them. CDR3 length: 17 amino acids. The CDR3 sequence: CASSPIGGPKGNTEAFF. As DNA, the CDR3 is TGTGCCAGCAGCCCGATCGGGGGGCCCAAGGGTAACACTGAAGCTTTCTTT.